One and the same sample provided the 29 T cell receptor beta chains below, sequenced in a study of vaccination effects on CD4 cells after COVID-19. These TCRs' antigens remain unknown. The ViraFEST assay expanded antigen-specific CD4+ T cells with viral peptide pools before sequencing. Following 10 days of culture, CD4+ T cells were isolated. None of the vaccinated had previously contracted SARS-CoV-2, and their nucleocapsid antibodies tested negative. Clones were sequenced by immunoSEQ multiplex PCR, and TCRdb holds only the in-frame ones, with some missing. The sample shows about 52,000 clones, roughly three quarters of them seen only once. Material: CD4+ T cells from PBMCs cultured with HCoV-OC43 spike peptides, obtained before COVID-19 vaccination. Subset described: HCoV-OC43 spike overlapping peptide pool stimulation. The receptors derive from a human donor who received a COVID-19 vaccine.

CDR3 nucleotides: TGTGCTAGTGGCGATTTGATAGCCACAGGGGTTATGACCCAGTACTTC. Its translation: CASGDLIATGVMTQYF. This chain connects TRBV12-5 to TRBJ2-5; 7 bases are a match to TRBD1. CDR1 is LGHNT and CDR2 is FRNRAP in the germline V gene. V lost 6 bases and J lost 7; bases outside the gene matches: 17. The CDR3 is 16 residues long.

The J gene is TRBJ2-3, the V gene TRBV7-9, with 7 bases that match TRBD1. The junction had 4 bases not matched to a gene; V was cut back by 5 bases and J by 11 bases. Germline CDR1 is SEHNR and CDR2 is FQNEAQ (reference sequence). CDR3 length: 11 residues. The CDR3 coding sequence is TGTGCCAGCAGCGACCGGGACAGGCAGTATTTT. Translated: CASSDRDRQYF.

This chain uses TRBV6-5 with TRBJ2-7; weak D call: TRBD1 (5 bases). Germline CDR1 reads MNHEY; CDR2 reads SVGAGI. CDR3 length: 12 residues. V was pared by 6 bases and J by 1 base, with 7 bases between. For the CDR3, the DNA is TGTGCCAGCAGAGGGGAATCCTACGAGCAGTACGTC. This gives the protein CASRGESYEQYV.

This clone is a singleton in its sample. This chain joins TRBV4-3 and TRBJ2-5; a possible D gene is TRBD1 (5 bases). CDR1 and CDR2 from the germline V gene are LGHNA and YSLEER. The CDR3 extends over 13 amino acids. V lost 4 bases and J 2 bases, leaving 8 bases between the germline ends. The CDR3 DNA reads as TGCGCCAGCAGCCCCCGACAGCAAGAGACCCAGTACTTC. It translates to CASSPRQQETQYF.

The chain has TRBV14 and TRBJ2-3, with D hard to call. CDR1 SGHDN and CDR2 FVKESK come from the germline V gene. This CDR3 is built from 13 residues. V lost 1 base, J lost 7 bases, and 9 bases lay in between. The CDR3 nucleotides read TGTGCCAGCAGCCAAGTATCTCTTTATACGCAGTATTTT. Its translation is CASSQVSLYTQYF.

The chain is built from TRBV5-1 and TRBJ2-1; the match to TRBD2 covers 7 bases. V was pared by 6 bases and J by 5 bases, with 8 bases of the junction left unmatched. The CDR3 totals 14 residues. Germline lookup yields CDR1 SGHRS and CDR2 YFSETQ. The CDR3 loop reads CASKYGTINNEQFF. CDR3 in DNA: TGCGCCAGCAAATACGGGACTATAAACAATGAGCAGTTCTTC. The full variable domain, completed using reference TRBV5-1 and TRBJ2-1, is KAGVTQTPRYLIKTRGQQVTLSCSPISGHRSVSWYQQTPGQGLQFLFEYFSETQRNKGNFPGRFSGRQFSNSRSEMNVSTLELGDSALYLCASKYGTINNEQFFGPGTRLTVL.

The chain carries TRBV28 and TRBJ2-2, with D unresolved. The germline V gene encodes CDR1 MDHEN and CDR2 SYDVKM. This CDR3 contains 15 residues. V gave up 3 bases and J gave up 1 base, with 9 bases separating them. The DNA of the CDR3 is TGTGCCAGCAGTTTGAGACTGGGGAACACCGGGGAGCTGTTTTTT. It encodes CASSLRLGNTGELFF.

The chain joins TRBV5-1 to TRBJ2-1; 7 positions match TRBD1. J gave up 0 bases and V 3 bases, and 3 bases lay outside the gene matches. This CDR3 is 15 amino acids long. Germline values: CDR1 SGHRS, CDR2 YFSETQ. Written as DNA, the CDR3 is TGCGCCAGCAGCTCTCGGGACAGCTCCTACAATGAGCAGTTCTTC. Translation: CASSSRDSSYNEQFF.

The V gene is TRBV5-1, the J gene TRBJ1-4; D gene unclear. This CDR3 is 15 amino acids long. The V end was cut by 4 bases, the J end by 7 bases, with 17 bases between. Germline V gene sequence: CDR1 SGHRS, CDR2 YFSETQ. CDR3 sequence: CASSGELTSGEKLFF. CDR3 sequence (DNA): TGCGCCAGCAGCGGCGAGCTGACTAGTGGTGAAAAACTGTTTTTT. The whole variable domain, filled in from reference TRBV5-1 and TRBJ1-4, reads KAGVTQTPRYLIKTRGQQVTLSCSPISGHRSVSWYQQTPGQGLQFLFEYFSETQRNKGNFPGRFSGRQFSNSRSEMNVSTLELGDSALYLCASSGELTSGEKLFFGSGTQLSVL.

This clone showed up just once. The chain combines TRBV27 with TRBJ2-1, with no clear D. The V gene lost 5 bases and the J gene lost 0 bases, with 20 bases spanning the gap. The V gene's germline CDR1 is MNHEY and CDR2 SMNVEV (reference sequence). This CDR3 spans 18 amino acids. The CDR3 bases are TGTGCCAGCAGTCGCACTCCTGGACGGTTGAGCTCCTACAATGAGCAGTTCTTC. It codes for CASSRTPGRLSSYNEQFF.

V gene TRBV9 combines with J gene TRBJ2-3, with D perhaps matching TRBD2 (5 bases). V was trimmed by 3 bases and J by 0 bases, leaving 11 bases between them. This CDR3 comprises 15 residues. Per the germline V gene, CDR1 is SGDLS and CDR2 is YYNGEE. DNA for the CDR3: TGTGCCAGCAGCGCACAGAGGACTAGCACAGATACGCAGTATTTT. Translating gives CASSAQRTSTDTQYF.

The chain carries TRBV10-2 and TRBJ1-5; perhaps TRBD1 as D (6 bases). This CDR3 contains 14 residues. Germline V gives CDR1 WSHSY, CDR2 SAAADI. V was shortened by 4 bases and J by 2 bases, with 9 bases between the two germline ends. The CDR3 reads CASSVTGRNQPQHF. The CDR3 DNA sequence: TGCGCCAGCAGTGTCACAGGGCGCAATCAGCCCCAGCATTTT.

This clone was found a few times. The chain uses TRBV19 and TRBJ2-4, with D perhaps TRBD1 (6 bases). Germline assignment: CDR1 LNHDA and CDR2 SQIVND (reference sequence). The CDR3 is made up of 16 amino acids. Trimming left V 3 bases short and J 0 bases short, with 12 bases between. DNA for the CDR3: TGTGCCAGTAGTATCTCAGGGGAGCTAGCCAAAAACATTCAGTACTTC. It is translated as CASSISGELAKNIQYF.

CDR3 sequence: CASSHAMNTEAFF. The CDR3 region has the DNA TGCGCCAGCAGTCATGCCATGAACACTGAAGCTTTCTTT. This chain uses TRBV10-2 with TRBJ1-1; D gene ambiguous. Germline-derived CDR1 and CDR2 are WSHSY and SAAADI. V was pared by 5 bases and J by 0 bases, with 7 bases between. CDR3 size: 13 residues.

DNA for the CDR3: TGTGCCAGCAGCCCCCGAAGCGGGACAGGAAATGAAAAACTGTTTTTT. Translated: CASSPRSGTGNEKLFF. The V gene is TRBV5-4, the J gene TRBJ1-4, with TRBD1 matching 8 bases. V lost 4 bases to trimming and J lost 5 bases; unmatched junction nucleotides: 10. Looked up from germline, CDR1 is SGHNT and CDR2 is YYREEE (reference sequence). The CDR3 is 16 residues long.

The chain recombines TRBV16 with TRBJ2-2; tentatively, D is TRBD2 (5 bases). The CDR3 length is 13 residues. Germline values: CDR1 KGHSY, CDR2 FQNENV. The V gene lost 4 bases and the J gene lost 6 bases, with 9 bases spanning the gap. This chain's CDR3 is CASSLRESGELFF. CDR3 coding DNA: TGTGCCAGCAGCCTTCGGGAATCCGGGGAGCTGTTTTTT.

A few counts support this clone. The V and J genes are TRBV7-3 and TRBJ2-1; 8 nucleotides line up with TRBD1. CDR3 size: 14 residues. From germline, CDR1 is SGHTA and CDR2 FQGTGA. The V gene end was trimmed by 4 bases and the J gene end by 6 bases; junction bases not matched to a gene: 5. CDR3 nucleotide sequence: TGTGCCAGCAGCTCGGCGGACAGGGCCAATGAGCAGTTCTTC. Its translation is CASSSADRANEQFF.

This clone has a handful of counts. The V and J genes are TRBV9 and TRBJ1-6; no definite D call. The CDR3 runs 13 residues. V was shortened by 4 bases and J by 8 bases, with 10 bases between the two germline ends. Germline V gene lookup returns CDR1 SGDLS and CDR2 YYNGEE. DNA of the CDR3: TGTGCCAGCAGCATGGGTGAGGATTCACCCCTCCACTTT. This encodes CASSMGEDSPLHF.

The J gene is TRBJ1-4, the V gene TRBV7-2; unclear D gene. The V end lost 1 base, the J end lost 11 bases, and 17 bases lay between the germline ends. The CDR3 totals 15 residues. Germline assignment: CDR1 SGHTA and CDR2 FQGNSA. The CDR3 spells CASSLVVLGRGKLFF. CDR3 nucleotide sequence: TGTGCCAGCAGCTTAGTGGTACTTGGACGGGGTAAACTGTTTTTT.

In regard to this clone: At one of its ends the junction is not consistent with the germline gene, which may arise from a read error. V gene TRBV28 combines with J gene TRBJ2-4; D may be TRBD1 (6 bases). Germline lookup yields CDR1 MDHEN and CDR2 SYDVKM. The CDR3 length is 11 residues. The chain's CDR3 is CASSSTGIRYF. CDR3 sequence (DNA): TGTGCCAGCAGTTCAACAGGGATTCGGTACTTC.

This sequence joins TRBV6-5 and TRBJ1-2; 9 bases map to TRBD1. Germline CDR1 MNHEY, CDR2 SVGAGI. The J segment lost 5 bases and the V segment lost 2 bases, leaving 6 bases of the junction unmatched. This CDR3 spans 15 amino acids. This CDR3 reads CASSYQTGGSYGYTF. CDR3 bases: TGTGCCAGCAGTTACCAAACAGGGGGCAGTTATGGCTACACCTTC.

Written as DNA, the CDR3 is TGTGCCAGCAGCTCGGGGCAAAGGGGCGACACCGGGGAGCTGTTTTTT. This codes for CASSSGQRGDTGELFF. The chain joins TRBV5-4 to TRBJ2-2; TRBD1 or TRBD2 may be the D gene (5 bases each). CDR1 and CDR2 (germline): SGHNT, YYREEE (reference sequence). Trimming took 3 bases from V and 3 from J, leaving 15 bases between them. The CDR3 runs 16 residues.

The genes are TRBV18 and TRBJ2-6; D is unresolved. Germline-derived CDR1 and CDR2 are KGHSH and LQKENI. V lost 1 base and J lost 0, with 1 base in between. The CDR3 is 14 residues long. The CDR3 reads CASSPLSGANVLTF. In nucleotides, the CDR3 is TGTGCCAGCTCACCACTCTCTGGGGCCAACGTCCTGACTTTC.

V gene TRBV5-1 combines with J gene TRBJ2-7; D uncertain. Trimming left V 7 bases short and J 2 bases short, with 4 bases between. Germline V gene data show CDR1 as SGHRS and CDR2 as YFSETQ. This CDR3 region has 10 residues. The CDR3 DNA sequence: TGCGCCAGCGAGCCCTACGAGCAGTACGTC. Residues: CASEPYEQYV.

The chain links TRBV5-5 to TRBJ1-3, with no clear D. Trimming took off 0 bases at V and 0 bases at J, with 10 bases between the two ends. Germline assignment: CDR1 SGHKS and CDR2 YYEKEE (reference sequence). The CDR3 contains 16 residues. CDR3 in amino acids: CASSLGQAVSGNTIYF. DNA for the CDR3: TGTGCCAGCAGCTTGGGGCAGGCGGTCTCTGGAAACACCATATATTTT.

The chain joins TRBV30 to TRBJ1-2, with TRBD1 matching 12 bases. CDR1 is GTSNPN, CDR2 SVGIG, per germline (reference sequence). J gave up 7 bases and V 2 bases, and 8 bases lay outside the gene matches. The CDR3 has 15 residues. Here the CDR3 DNA reads TGTGCCTGGAGTAGGGGGACAGGGGGCAAGAGTGGCTACACCTTC. Its translation is CAWSRGTGGKSGYTF.

The sample holds one count of this clone. This sequence joins TRBV18 and TRBJ1-1; possible D gene TRBD1, 5 bases. Trimming stripped 3 bases from V and 5 bases from J, with 13 bases between. Germline V gives CDR1 KGHSH, CDR2 LQKENI. The CDR3 is made up of 14 amino acids. In DNA, the CDR3 is TGTGCCAGCTCACCCACAGCTGGGGGGACTGAAGCTTTCTTT. This codes for CASSPTAGGTEAFF.

The chain combines TRBV5-8 with TRBJ2-7, with D possibly called TRBD1 or TRBD2 (5 bases each). The CDR3 is made up of 15 amino acids. Between the trimmed V and J ends, which lost 4 bases and 2 bases, there was a span of 16 bases. Germline assignment: CDR1 SGHTS and CDR2 YDEGEE. The CDR3 loop reads CASSLTLGVAYEQYV. The DNA of the CDR3 is TGTGCCAGCAGCCTGACACTAGGGGTCGCCTACGAGCAGTACGTC.

The chain employs TRBV11-3 and TRBJ2-1; 9 bases line up with TRBD1. The CDR3 has 15 residues. Unmatched junction bases numbered 4, after V lost 3 bases and J lost 4 bases. Per germline, CDR1 SGHNT and CDR2 YENEEA. The CDR3 DNA reads TGTGCCAGCAGCTTGGCCGGGACAGGGTACAATGAGCAGTTCTTC. It is translated as CASSLAGTGYNEQFF.